This TCR beta chain was profiled in a study of blood T cell repertoires in COVID-19. Study details: The origin of the acute and convalescent COVID-19 samples was the United States, Italy and Spain.

In the authors' methods: By means of reference gene primer amplification, nucleated cell counts were estimated. The data were produced by immunoSEQ multiplex PCR, yet TCRdb's version contains in-frame clones alone and is incomplete. V and J calls and clone size are those listed in that table; D and trimming were worked out from the DNA. The sample contains more than 70,000 clones, 80% to 90% of which appear only once. Sequencing was carried out using peripheral blood. This TCR derives from a man aged 45-60 years with active COVID-19.

CDR3 residues: CASTSSYEQYF. In DNA, the CDR3 is TGTGCCAGCACCTCCAGCTACGAGCAGTACTTC. V usage is TRBV28 and J usage is TRBJ2-7, with D unclear. The CDR3 loop spans 11 amino acids. Trimming removed 7 bases at V and 3 bases at J, with 7 bases between. Germline CDR1 is MDHEN and CDR2 is SYDVKM.